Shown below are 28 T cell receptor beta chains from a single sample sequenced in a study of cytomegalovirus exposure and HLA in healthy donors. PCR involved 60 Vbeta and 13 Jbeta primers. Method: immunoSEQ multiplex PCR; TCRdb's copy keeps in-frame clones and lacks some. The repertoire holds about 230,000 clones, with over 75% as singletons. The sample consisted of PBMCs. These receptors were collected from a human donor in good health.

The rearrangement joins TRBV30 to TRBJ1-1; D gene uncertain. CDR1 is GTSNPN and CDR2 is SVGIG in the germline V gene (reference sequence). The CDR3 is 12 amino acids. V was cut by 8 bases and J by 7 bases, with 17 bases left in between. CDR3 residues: CAHLGRAGEAFF. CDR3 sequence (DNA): TGTGCCCATCTCGGTCGGGCGGGTGAAGCTTTCTTT.

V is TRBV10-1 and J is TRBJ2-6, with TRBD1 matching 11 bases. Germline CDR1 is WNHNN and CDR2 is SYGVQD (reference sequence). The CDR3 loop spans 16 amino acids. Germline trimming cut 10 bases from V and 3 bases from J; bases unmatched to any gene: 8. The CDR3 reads CANRTGGGSGANVLTF. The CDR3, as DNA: TGCGCCAACCGGACAGGGGGCGGGAGTGGGGCCAACGTCCTGACTTTC.

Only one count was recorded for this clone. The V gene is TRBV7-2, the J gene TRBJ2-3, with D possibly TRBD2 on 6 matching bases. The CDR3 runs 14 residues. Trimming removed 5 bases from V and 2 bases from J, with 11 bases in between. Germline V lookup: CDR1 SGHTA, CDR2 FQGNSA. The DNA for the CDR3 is TGTGCCAGCAGCCTTGCTAGCGCCACAGATACGCAGTATTTT. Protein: CASSLASATDTQYF.

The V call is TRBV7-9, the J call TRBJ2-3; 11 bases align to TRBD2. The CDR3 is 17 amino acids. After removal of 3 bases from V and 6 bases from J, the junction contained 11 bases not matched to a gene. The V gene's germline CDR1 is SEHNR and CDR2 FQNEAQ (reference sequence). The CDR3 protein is CASSFPLAGGPADTQYF. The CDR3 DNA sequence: TGTGCCAGCAGCTTCCCTTTAGCGGGAGGGCCAGCGGATACGCAGTATTTT.

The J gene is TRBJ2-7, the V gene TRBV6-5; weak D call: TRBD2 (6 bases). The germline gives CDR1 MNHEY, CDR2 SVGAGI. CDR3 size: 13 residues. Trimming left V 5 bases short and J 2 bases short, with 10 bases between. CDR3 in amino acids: CASSRDSAYEQYF. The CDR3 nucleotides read TGTGCCAGCAGTCGGGACTCCGCCTACGAGCAGTACTTC.

This chain's CDR3 is CASAGQGPISGTQYF. The CDR3 bases are TGTGCCAGCGCTGGACAGGGCCCTATCTCAGGGACCCAGTACTTC. V gene TRBV11-2 combines with J gene TRBJ2-5; 8 positions agree with TRBD1. Losses at the gene ends were 8 bases for V and 7 bases for J; bases not matched to a gene: 15. The CDR3 has 15 residues. Germline CDR1 SGHAT, CDR2 FQNNGV. The variable domain in full, completed from reference TRBV11-2 and TRBJ2-5, reads EAGVAQSPRYKIIEKRQSVAFWCNPISGHATLYWYQQILGQGPKLLIQFQNNGVVDDSQLPKDRFSAERLKGVDSTLKIQPAKLEDSAVYLCASAGQGPISGTQYFGPGTRLLVL.

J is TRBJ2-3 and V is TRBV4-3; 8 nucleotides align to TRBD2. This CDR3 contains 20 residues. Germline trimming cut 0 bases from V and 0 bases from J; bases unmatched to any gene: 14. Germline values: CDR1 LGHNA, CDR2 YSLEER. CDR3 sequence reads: CASSQDLGREVLTSTDTQYF. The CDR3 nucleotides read TGCGCCAGCAGCCAAGATTTGGGGCGGGAGGTTCTAACTAGCACAGATACGCAGTATTTT.

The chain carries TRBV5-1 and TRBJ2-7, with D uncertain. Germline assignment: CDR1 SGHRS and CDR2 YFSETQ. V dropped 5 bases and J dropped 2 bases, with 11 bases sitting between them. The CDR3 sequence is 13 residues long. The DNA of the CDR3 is TGCGCCAGCAGACTCGACTTAACCTACGAGCAGTACTTC. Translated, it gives CASRLDLTYEQYF. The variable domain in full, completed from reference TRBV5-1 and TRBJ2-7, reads KAGVTQTPRYLIKTRGQQVTLSCSPISGHRSVSWYQQTPGQGLQFLFEYFSETQRNKGNFPGRFSGRQFSNSRSEMNVSTLELGDSALYLCASRLDLTYEQYFGPGTRLTVT.

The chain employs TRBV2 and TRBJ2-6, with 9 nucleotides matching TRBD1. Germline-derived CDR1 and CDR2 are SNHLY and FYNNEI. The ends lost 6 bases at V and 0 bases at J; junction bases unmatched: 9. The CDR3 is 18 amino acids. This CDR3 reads CASRKGTGLSSGANVLTF. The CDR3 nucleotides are TGTGCCAGCAGAAAAGGGACAGGGCTTAGCTCTGGGGCCAACGTCCTGACTTTC.

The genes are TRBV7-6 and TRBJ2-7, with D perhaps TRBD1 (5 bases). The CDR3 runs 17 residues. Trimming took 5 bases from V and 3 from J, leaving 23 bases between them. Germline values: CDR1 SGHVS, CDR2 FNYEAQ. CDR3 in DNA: TGTGCCAGCAGCCCGATAGGTGGGGTAGGGGCGATCTACGAGCAGTACTTC. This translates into CASSPIGGVGAIYEQYF.

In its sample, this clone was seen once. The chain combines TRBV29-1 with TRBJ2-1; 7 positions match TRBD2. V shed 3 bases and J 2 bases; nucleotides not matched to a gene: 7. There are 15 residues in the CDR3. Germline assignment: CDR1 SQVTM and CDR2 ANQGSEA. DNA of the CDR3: TGCAGCGTTGAGGTCGGGAGGACTACCTACAATGAGCAGTTCTTC. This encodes CSVEVGRTTYNEQFF.

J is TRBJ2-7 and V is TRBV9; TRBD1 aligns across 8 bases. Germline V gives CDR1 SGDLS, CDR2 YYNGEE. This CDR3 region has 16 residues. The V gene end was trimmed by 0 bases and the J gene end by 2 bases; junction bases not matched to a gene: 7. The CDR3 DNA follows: TGTGCCAGCAGCGTAGGGACAGGGCAGGACGCCTACGAGCAGTACTTC. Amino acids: CASSVGTGQDAYEQYF.

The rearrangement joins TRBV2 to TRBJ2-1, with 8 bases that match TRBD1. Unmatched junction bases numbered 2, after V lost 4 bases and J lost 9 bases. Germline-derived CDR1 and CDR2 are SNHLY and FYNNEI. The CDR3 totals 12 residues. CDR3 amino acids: CASSVGQGEQFF. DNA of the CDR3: TGTGCCAGCAGTGTAGGACAGGGTGAGCAGTTCTTC.

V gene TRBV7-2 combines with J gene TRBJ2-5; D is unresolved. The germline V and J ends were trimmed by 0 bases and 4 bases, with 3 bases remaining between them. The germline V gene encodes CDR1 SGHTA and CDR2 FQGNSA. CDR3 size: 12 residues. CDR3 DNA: TGTGCCAGCAGCTTAGCTATAGAGACCCAGTACTTC. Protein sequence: CASSLAIETQYF.

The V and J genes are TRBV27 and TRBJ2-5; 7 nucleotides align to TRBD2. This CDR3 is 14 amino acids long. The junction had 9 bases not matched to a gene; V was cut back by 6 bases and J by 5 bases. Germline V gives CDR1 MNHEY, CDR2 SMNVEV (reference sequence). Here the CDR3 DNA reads TGTGCCAGCAGCTCAGGGAGGGTCCTGGAGACCCAGTACTTC. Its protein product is CASSSGRVLETQYF.

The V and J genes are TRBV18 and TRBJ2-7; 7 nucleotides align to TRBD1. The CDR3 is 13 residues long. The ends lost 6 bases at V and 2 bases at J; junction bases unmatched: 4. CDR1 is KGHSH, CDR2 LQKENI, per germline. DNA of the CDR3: TGTGCCAGCTCTATGGACAGGACCTACGAGCAGTACTTC. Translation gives CASSMDRTYEQYF.

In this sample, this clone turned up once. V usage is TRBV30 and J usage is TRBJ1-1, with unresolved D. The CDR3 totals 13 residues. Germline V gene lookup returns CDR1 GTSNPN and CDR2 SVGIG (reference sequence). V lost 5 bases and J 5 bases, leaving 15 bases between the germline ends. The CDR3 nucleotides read TGTGCCTGGGGTACGAGGATAAGAACTGAAGCTTTCTTT. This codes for CAWGTRIRTEAFF.

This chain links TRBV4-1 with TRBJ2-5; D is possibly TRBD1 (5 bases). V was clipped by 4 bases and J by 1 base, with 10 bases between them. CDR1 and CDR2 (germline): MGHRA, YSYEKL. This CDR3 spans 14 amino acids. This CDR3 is CASSPRQLQETQYF. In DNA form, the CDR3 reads TGCGCCAGCAGCCCTAGACAGCTCCAAGAGACCCAGTACTTC.

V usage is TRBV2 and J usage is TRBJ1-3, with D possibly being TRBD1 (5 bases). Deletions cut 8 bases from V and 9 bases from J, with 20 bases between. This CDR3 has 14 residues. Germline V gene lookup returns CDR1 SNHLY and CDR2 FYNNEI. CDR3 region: CASSKGTGTTTIYF. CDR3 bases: TGTGCCAGCTCTAAGGGGACTGGAACTACCACCATATATTTT.

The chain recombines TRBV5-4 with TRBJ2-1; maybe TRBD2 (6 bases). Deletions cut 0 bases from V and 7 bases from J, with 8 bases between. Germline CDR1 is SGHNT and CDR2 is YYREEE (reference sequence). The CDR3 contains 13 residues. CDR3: CASSLGRENEQFF. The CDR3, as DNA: TGTGCCAGCAGCTTGGGGCGGGAAAATGAGCAGTTCTTC.

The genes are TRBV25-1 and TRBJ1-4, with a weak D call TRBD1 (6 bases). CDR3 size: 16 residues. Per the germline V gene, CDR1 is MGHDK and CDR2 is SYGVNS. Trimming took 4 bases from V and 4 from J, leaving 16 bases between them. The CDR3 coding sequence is TGTGCCAGCAGTGGTCCAGGGGAAGCCGTTAATGAAAAACTGTTTTTT. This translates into CASSGPGEAVNEKLFF. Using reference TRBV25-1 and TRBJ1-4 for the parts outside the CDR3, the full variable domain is EADIYQTPRYLVIGTGKKITLECSQTMGHDKMYWYQQDPGMELHLIHYSYGVNSTEKGDLSSESTVSRIRTEHFPLTLESARPSHTSQYLCASSGPGEAVNEKLFFGSGTQLSVL.

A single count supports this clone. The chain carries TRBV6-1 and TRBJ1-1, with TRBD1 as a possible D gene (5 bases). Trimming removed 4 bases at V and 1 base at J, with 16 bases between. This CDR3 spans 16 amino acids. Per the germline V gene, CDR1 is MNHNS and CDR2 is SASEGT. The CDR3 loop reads CASSALRGARNTEAFF. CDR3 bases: TGTGCCAGCAGTGCTCTCCGCGGGGCCAGGAACACTGAAGCTTTCTTT.

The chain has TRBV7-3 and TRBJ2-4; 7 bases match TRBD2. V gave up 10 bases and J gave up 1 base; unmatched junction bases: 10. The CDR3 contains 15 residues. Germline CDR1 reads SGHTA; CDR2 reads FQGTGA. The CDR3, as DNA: TGTGCCACCCCACGTGGGGGGGATGCCAAAAACATTCAGTACTTC. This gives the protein CATPRGGDAKNIQYF. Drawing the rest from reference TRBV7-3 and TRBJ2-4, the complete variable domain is GAGVSQTPSNKVTEKGKYVELRCDPISGHTALYWYRQSLGQGPEFLIYFQGTGAADDSGLPNDRFFAVRPEGSVSTLKIQRTERGDSAVYLCATPRGGDAKNIQYFGAGTRLSVL.

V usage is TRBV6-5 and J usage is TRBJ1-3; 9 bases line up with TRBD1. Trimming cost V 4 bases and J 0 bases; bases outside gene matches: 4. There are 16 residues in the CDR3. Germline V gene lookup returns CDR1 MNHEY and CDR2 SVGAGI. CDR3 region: CASSLQGAPSGNTIYF. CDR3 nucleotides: TGTGCCAGCAGTTTACAGGGGGCGCCCTCTGGAAACACCATATATTTT.

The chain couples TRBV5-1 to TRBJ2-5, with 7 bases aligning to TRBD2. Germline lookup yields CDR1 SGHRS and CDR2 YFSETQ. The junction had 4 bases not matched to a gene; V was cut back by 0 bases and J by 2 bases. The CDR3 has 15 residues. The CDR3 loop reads CASSLGGLLQETQYF. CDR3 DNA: TGCGCCAGCAGCTTGGGGGGACTACTGCAAGAGACCCAGTACTTC.

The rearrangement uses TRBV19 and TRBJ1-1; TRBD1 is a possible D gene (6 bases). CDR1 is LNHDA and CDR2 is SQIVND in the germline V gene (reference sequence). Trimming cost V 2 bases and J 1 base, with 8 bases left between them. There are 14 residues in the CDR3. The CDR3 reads CASSITTGNTEAFF. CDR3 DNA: TGTGCCAGTAGTATAACGACAGGGAACACTGAAGCTTTCTTT. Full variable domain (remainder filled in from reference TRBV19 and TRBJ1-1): DGGITQSPKYLFRKEGQNVTLSCEQNLNHDAMYWYRQDPGQGLRLIYYSQIVNDFQKGDIAEGYSVSREKKESFPLTVTSAQKNPTAFYLCASSITTGNTEAFFGQGTRLTVV.

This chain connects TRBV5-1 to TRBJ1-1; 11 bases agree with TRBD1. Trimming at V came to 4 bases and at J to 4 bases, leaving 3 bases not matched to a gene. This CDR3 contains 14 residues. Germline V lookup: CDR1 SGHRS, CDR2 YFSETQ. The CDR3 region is CASSTGTGGTEAFF. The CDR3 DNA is TGCGCCAGCAGCACCGGGACAGGGGGCACTGAAGCTTTCTTT.

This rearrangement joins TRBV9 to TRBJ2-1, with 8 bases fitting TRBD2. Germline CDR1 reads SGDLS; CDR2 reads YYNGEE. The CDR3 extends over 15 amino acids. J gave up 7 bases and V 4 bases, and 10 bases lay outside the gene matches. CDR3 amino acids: CASSTGTRGWNEQFF. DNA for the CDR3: TGTGCCAGCAGCACCGGGACTAGGGGTTGGAATGAGCAGTTCTTC.